Listed here are 20 T cell receptor beta chains from one sample, sequenced in a study of spatial heterogeneity in lung cancer (dated by TCRdb to about 2019). The investigation overall reported the following: The tumor nonsynonymous mutation count correlated with the number of expanded alpha and beta TCRs within the tumor.

Read against the paper, the sample's time point label means: sample taken at primary tumor resection. The library was obtained by 5' RACE. TCRdb names NextSeq 500 as the instrument used. In-frame beta chains were kept once TCRdb had trimmed the public reads at Q25 with fastp and called clones with MiXCR. Every distinct CDR3 protein forms one entry, paired with its most common genes and DNA. This sample holds about 30,000 distinct CDR3 sequences; approximately 6.9% were observed only once. About 25% of the sample rests with the top ten. Antigen specificity for these receptors is unknown. Sequencing was performed on lung tumor tissue, taken at surgery. These receptors all come from a male donor with early-stage non-small cell lung cancer.

This clonotype was seen only a few times. The rearrangement joins TRBV7-9 to TRBJ2-5, with TRBD1 as a possible D gene (8 bases). V was clipped by 3 bases and J by 4 bases, with 24 bases between them. Germline CDR1 reads SEHNR; CDR2 reads FQNEAQ (reference sequence). CDR3 length: 18 amino acids. CDR3 sequence (DNA): TGTGCCAGCAGCTTCCTGGGGGGGACAGGCCACGCGCGAGAGACCCAGTACTTC. The encoded protein is CASSFLGGTGHARETQYF.

J is TRBJ2-7 and V is TRBV7-2, with 8 bases that match TRBD1. Germline CDR1 reads SGHTA; CDR2 reads FQGNSA. With 4 bases clipped from V and 2 bases from J, the junction kept 7 bases outside the gene matches. This CDR3 region has 15 residues. CDR3 nucleotide sequence: TGTGCCAGCAGCTCCCGGACAGGGAAACCCTACGAGCAGTACTTC. Translating gives CASSSRTGKPYEQYF.

This clonotype has a count of ten or more. The chain couples TRBV28 to TRBJ2-3, with 10 bases identical to TRBD2. V shed 9 bases, J shed 4 bases, and the junction held 4 bases outside the gene matches. The CDR3 runs 13 residues. The V gene's germline CDR1 is MDHEN and CDR2 SYDVKM. The CDR3 sequence: CASIAGGADTQYF. CDR3 in DNA: TGTGCCAGTATAGCGGGGGGCGCAGATACGCAGTATTTT.

In this sample, this clonotype is medium-sized. This rearrangement joins TRBV11-2 to TRBJ2-7, with 9 bases fitting TRBD1. CDR1 and CDR2 (germline): SGHAT, FQNNGV. The CDR3 sequence is 16 residues long. V shed 5 bases, J shed 3 bases, and the junction held 11 bases outside the gene matches. The CDR3 loop reads CASSPRRDRAFYEQYF. The CDR3 DNA reads as TGTGCCAGCAGCCCCCGCCGGGACAGGGCTTTCTACGAGCAGTACTTC.

V usage is TRBV29-1 and J usage is TRBJ1-2; 8 bases fit TRBD1. The V segment lost 3 bases and the J segment 2 bases; nucleotides outside the gene matches: 2. In germline, CDR1 is SQVTM, CDR2 ANQGSEA. CDR3 length: 13 amino acids. This chain's CDR3 is CSVDAGGNYGYTF. The CDR3 DNA sequence: TGCAGCGTTGACGCAGGGGGCAACTATGGCTACACCTTC.

This clonotype was counted at least ten times. CDR3 amino acids: CATSPQGINQPQHF. In DNA, the CDR3 is TGTGCCACCAGCCCCCAGGGAATTAATCAGCCCCAGCATTTT. V gene TRBV15 combines with J gene TRBJ1-5, with D perhaps matching TRBD1 (5 bases). Per germline, CDR1 LNHNV and CDR2 YYDKDF (reference sequence). This CDR3 spans 14 amino acids. Trimming pared 5 bases from V and 4 bases from J, leaving 12 bases between.

This clonotype was counted only a few times. The V gene is TRBV2, the J gene TRBJ2-7; no definite D call. Germline assignment: CDR1 SNHLY and CDR2 FYNNEI. V lost 1 base and J 3 bases, leaving 1 base between the germline ends. This CDR3 has 11 residues. The CDR3 sequence is CASSEVYEQYF. Here the CDR3 DNA reads TGTGCCAGCAGTGAAGTCTACGAGCAGTACTTC. The full variable domain, in which reference TRBV2 and TRBJ2-7 provide the parts outside the CDR3, is EPEVTQTPSHQVTQMGQEVILRCVPISNHLYFYWYRQILGQKVEFLVSFYNNEISEKSEIFDDQFSVERPDGSNFTLKIRSTKLEDSAMYFCASSEVYEQYFGPGTRLTVT.

This clonotype was counted ten times or more. The chain links TRBV4-1 to TRBJ2-5; D is unclear. The CDR3 consists of 13 residues. The V end lost 4 bases, the J end lost 3 bases, and 9 bases lay between the germline ends. Germline CDR1 is MGHRA and CDR2 is YSYEKL. The CDR3 loop is CASSLSDKETQYF. As DNA, the CDR3 is TGCGCCAGCAGCCTTTCAGATAAAGAGACCCAGTACTTC.

This clonotype appeared many times. The chain couples TRBV28 to TRBJ1-5; no definite D call. The V gene's germline CDR1 is MDHEN and CDR2 SYDVKM. The CDR3 sequence is 16 residues long. V gave up 1 base and J gave up 1 base, with 11 bases separating them. The CDR3 coding sequence is TGTGCCAGCAGTTTATTGGAGGTCTCAAGCAATCAGCCCCAGCATTTT. It translates to CASSLLEVSSNQPQHF.

The chain has TRBV7-9 and TRBJ1-5; no definite D call. Germline CDR1 and CDR2: SEHNR and FQNEAQ (reference sequence). V shed 1 base and J shed 5 bases, with 6 bases lying between them. The CDR3 runs 13 residues. Written as DNA, the CDR3 is TGTGCCAGCAGCTTAGAGGGCGATCAGCCCCAGCATTTT. Residues: CASSLEGDQPQHF. Supplemented by reference TRBV7-9 and TRBJ1-5, the full variable domain reads DTGVSQNPRHKITKRGQNVTFRCDPISEHNRLYWYRQTLGQGPEFLTYFQNEAQLEKSRLLSDRFSAERPKGSFSTLEIQRTEQGDSAMYLCASSLEGDQPQHFGDGTRLSIL.

This clonotype appeared many times. The rearrangement joins TRBV4-1 to TRBJ2-7; tentatively, D is TRBD2 (6 bases). Per germline, CDR1 MGHRA and CDR2 YSYEKL. CDR3 length: 16 residues. Trimming took off 7 bases at V and 4 bases at J, with 23 bases between the two ends. The CDR3: CASTSSLGPGRYEQYF. CDR3 DNA: TGCGCCAGCACTAGCTCATTGGGACCTGGGAGGTACGAGCAGTACTTC.

The rearrangement joins TRBV5-1 to TRBJ1-2, with unresolved D. The germline gives CDR1 SGHRS, CDR2 YFSETQ. The CDR3 is 15 amino acids. The V end lost 1 base, the J end lost 3 bases, and 13 bases lay between the germline ends. The CDR3 coding sequence is TGCGCCAGCAGCTTGTATCGGGGTGACGACTATGGCTACACCTTC. This sequence encodes CASSLYRGDDYGYTF.

This clonotype was seen repeatedly, ten times or more. V is TRBV20-1 and J is TRBJ1-5; no clear D gene. Trimming left V 6 bases short and J 4 bases short, with 10 bases between. Germline lookup yields CDR1 DFQATT and CDR2 SNEGSKA (reference sequence). The CDR3 sequence is 12 residues long. The CDR3 DNA reads TGCAGTGCCGTGAGCCCGAATCAGCCCCAGCATTTT. As protein: CSAVSPNQPQHF.

This clonotype showed up just once. This clone may be a read error of a much larger clone one base away. The CDR3 does not end in the conserved phenylalanine or tryptophan, so this is likely a read error. V and J are TRBV20-1 and TRBJ2-7; D is unclear. This CDR3 region has 12 residues. Trimming left V 1 base short and J 3 bases short, with 7 bases between. Germline CDR1 and CDR2: DFQATT and SNEGSKA (reference sequence). DNA for the CDR3: TGCAGTGCTAGAGGCCGCATCTACGAGCAGTACTCC. The encoded protein is CSARGRIYEQYS.

This clonotype was seen repeatedly, ten times or more. The J gene is TRBJ2-3, the V gene TRBV12-3 or TRBV12-4, with 12 positions matching TRBD2. The CDR3 sequence is 17 residues long. The V and J ends lost 2 bases and 0 bases, in that order; junction bases with no gene match: 3. CDR3 DNA: TGTGCCAGCAGTTTACGGACTAGCGGGGCCAGCACAGATACGCAGTATTTT. Encoded protein: CASSLRTSGASTDTQYF.

Within the sample, this clonotype is medium-sized. The chain couples TRBV28 to TRBJ2-3, with D possibly TRBD1 on 5 matching bases. In germline, CDR1 is MDHEN, CDR2 SYDVKM. CDR3 length: 13 residues. Trimming stripped 2 bases from V and 6 bases from J, with 9 bases between. This CDR3 reads CASSLKGFDTQYF. The CDR3 DNA is TGTGCCAGCAGTTTAAAGGGGTTTGATACGCAGTATTTT.

This chain connects TRBV19 to TRBJ2-1; 9 bases line up with TRBD1. CDR1 and CDR2 (germline): LNHDA, SQIVND (reference sequence). The CDR3 runs 15 residues. After removal of 6 bases from V and 7 bases from J, the junction contained 10 bases not matched to a gene. The CDR3 DNA reads as TGTGCCAGTAGCCACCCGGGACAGGGAGGGAATGAGCAGTTCTTC. As protein: CASSHPGQGGNEQFF.

This chain connects TRBV4-1 to TRBJ1-2; D is uncertain. Germline lookup yields CDR1 MGHRA and CDR2 YSYEKL. V shed 3 bases and J shed 4 bases, with 18 bases lying between them. The CDR3 loop spans 16 amino acids. This chain's CDR3 is CASSQQGSRNLYGYTF. DNA for the CDR3: TGCGCCAGCAGCCAGCAAGGGTCCAGGAACCTCTATGGCTACACCTTC.

V gene TRBV18 combines with J gene TRBJ1-2; TRBD1 aligns across 7 bases. The germline V gene encodes CDR1 KGHSH and CDR2 LQKENI. This CDR3 is built from 15 residues. The V gene end was trimmed by 3 bases and the J gene end by 3 bases; junction bases not matched to a gene: 7. CDR3 protein: CASSPLDRDDYGYTF. The CDR3 DNA sequence: TGTGCCAGCTCACCCCTCGACAGGGACGACTATGGCTACACCTTC.

This clonotype appeared many times. The chain uses TRBV10-3 and TRBJ2-7; D unresolved. Germline V gene lookup returns CDR1 ENHRY and CDR2 SYGVKD. V was trimmed by 4 bases and J by 6 bases, leaving 19 bases between them. The CDR3 is made up of 15 amino acids. The CDR3 region has the DNA TGTGCCATCAGTGGCCCTAGTTTAAGCTCGGGCGAGCAGTACTTC. Translation gives CAISGPSLSSGEQYF.